The text below deals with one TCR beta chain. Here immunoSEQ multiplex PCR was the method, and the copy in TCRdb shows in-frame clones only, minus some. This sample has more than 150,000 clones, with roughly 80% found just once. Categorization into cohorts depended on clinical history that participants reported. V lost 2 bases to trimming and J lost 4 bases; unmatched junction nucleotides: 3. The CDR3 sequence is 15 residues long. CDR1 and CDR2 (germline): SGHTA, FQGNSA. The data were taken from a study of blood T cell repertoires in COVID-19. The chain joins TRBV7-2 to TRBJ2-2; 8 nucleotides agree with TRBD1. The receptor was isolated from a man in his fifties who had recovered from COVID-19. Sequencing used PBMCs or T cells enriched from blood (not recorded which). The CDR3 DNA sequence: TGTGCCAGCAGCTTAACAGGGGGGAGCACCGGGGAGCTGTTTTTT. Translated: CASSLTGGSTGELFF.